This TCR beta chain was found in a study of blood T cell repertoires in COVID-19. Clones were read by immunoSEQ multiplex PCR, and TCRdb kept only the in-frame ones, dropping some. The table records more than 200,000 clones, around 82% of them present only once. The trim removed 6 bases at V and 3 bases at J, leaving 2 bases unmatched. This CDR3 region has 12 residues. Per germline, CDR1 ENHRY and CDR2 SYGVKD. This chain uses TRBV10-3 with TRBJ2-7; 7 nucleotides line up with TRBD2. The sequence derives from a woman between 35 and 50 years old with acute COVID-19. Sequencing was performed on PBMCs or T cells enriched from blood (not recorded which). CDR3 loop: CAISPGGYEQYF. CDR3 nucleotide sequence: TGTGCCATCAGCCCGGGGGGCTACGAGCAGTACTTC.